Listed below are T cell receptor beta chains from one sample, sequenced in a study of OX40 agonist ivuxolimab in advanced cancers. Clones were sequenced by immunoSEQ multiplex PCR, and TCRdb holds only the in-frame ones, with some missing. Altogether tens of thousands of clones are present, 70% to 90% being singletons, with the ten largest covering about 0.31%. The sequencing used CD4+ or CD8+ T cells sorted from blood, collected in a trial of the OX40 agonist ivuxolimab. These receptors all stem from an adult with an advanced solid tumor such as melanoma, head and neck, liver or kidney cancer. CDR3s include the opening cysteine and the closing phenylalanine or tryptophan. The order of the fields is clone size, V gene, J gene, D gene, CDR3 protein, CDR3 DNA. A D gene is named only where the DNA matches it firmly. Some rows mark clone size as missing; the rest say once, few, many or name a class of expanded clone.

.	TRBV18	TRBJ1-2	.	CASSQDSSYGYTF	TGTGCCAGCTCCCAGGACAGCTCCTATGGCTACACCTTC
.	TRBV5-6	TRBJ2-1	.	CASSLPSGVNEQFF	TGTGCCAGCAGCTTGCCCTCCGGGGTCAATGAGCAGTTCTTC
.	TRBV19	TRBJ1-4	TRBD1	CASSTGTGGFLGEKLFF	TGTGCCAGTAGCACTGGGACAGGGGGCTTTCTAGGTGAAAAACTGTTTTTT
.	TRBV25-1	TRBJ1-6	.	CASSLTVSNSPLHF	TGTGCCAGCAGTCTGACCGTCTCAAATTCACCCCTCCACTTT
.	TRBV11-2	TRBJ2-3	TRBD2	CASSLAASGGYTDTQYF	TGTGCCAGCAGCTTAGCAGCTAGCGGGGGCTACACAGATACGCAGTATTTT
.	TRBV5-1	TRBJ2-2	.	CASSLGTGYGELFF	TGCGCCAGCAGCTTGGGAACGGGGTACGGGGAGCTGTTTTTT
once	TRBV7-7	TRBJ2-2	TRBD2	CASSPGTSGGGGELFF	TGTGCTAGCAGCCCCGGGACTAGCGGGGGAGGAGGGGAGCTGTTTTTT
.	TRBV5-4	TRBJ2-5	TRBD1	CASSLGTGGWKTQYF	TGTGCCAGCAGCTTGGGCACAGGGGGCTGGAAGACCCAGTACTTC
.	TRBV2	TRBJ2-2	TRBD1	CASSDRGLYTGELFF	TGTGCCAGCAGTGACAGGGGGCTGTACACCGGGGAGCTGTTTTTT
.	TRBV9	TRBJ2-3	TRBD2	CASSVVPPGGAGTDTQYF	TGTGCCAGCAGCGTAGTTCCCCCGGGGGGGGCCGGGACAGATACGCAGTATTTT
.	TRBV5-6	TRBJ2-3	.	CASSLFQVYTDTQYF	TGTGCCAGCAGCTTGTTCCAGGTGTACACAGATACGCAGTATTTT
.	TRBV6-4	TRBJ1-1	.	CASSASYRVMDTEAFF	TGTGCCAGCAGCGCATCCTACAGGGTAATGGACACTGAAGCTTTCTTT
.	TRBV9	TRBJ1-1	.	CASTRGFKNTEAFF	TGTGCCAGCACCAGGGGTTTCAAGAACACTGAAGCTTTCTTT
once	TRBV2	TRBJ1-1	TRBD1	CASSPRDRGSGTEAFF	TGTGCCAGCAGCCCCCGGGACAGAGGGTCGGGCACTGAAGCTTTCTTT
.	TRBV6-4	TRBJ1-2	.	CASSEPRQPNNYGYTF	TGTGCCAGCAGTGAACCCCGACAGCCAAATAACTATGGCTACACCTTC
.	TRBV27	TRBJ2-7	.	CASSLGFGYEQYF	TGTGCCAGCAGTTTGGGCTTCGGATACGAGCAGTACTTC
.	TRBV9	TRBJ2-1	.	CASNSKKNRDSYNEQFF	TGTGCCAGCAACTCCAAGAAGAATAGAGACTCCTACAATGAGCAGTTCTTC
.	TRBV18	TRBJ2-7	TRBD2	CASSPQGAGGEQYF	TGTGCCAGCTCGCCACAGGGTGCGGGGGGCGAGCAGTACTTC
.	TRBV5-4	TRBJ1-5	TRBD1	CASSRMGQGGQPQHF	TGTGCCAGCAGCCGAATGGGACAGGGTGGCCAGCCCCAGCATTTT
.	TRBV7-9	TRBJ2-2	.	CASSLVRSTGELFF	TGTGCCAGCAGCTTAGTCAGGAGCACCGGGGAGCTGTTTTTT
.	TRBV5-1	TRBJ2-7	.	CASSLEGPLYEQYF	TGCGCCAGCAGCTTGGAGGGGCCCCTATACGAGCAGTACTTC
.	TRBV5-1	TRBJ2-3	TRBD2	CASSLAVAGGITFSTDTQYF	TGCGCCAGCAGCTTGGCGGTAGCGGGGGGCATCACCTTTAGCACAGATACGCAGTATTTT
.	TRBV9	TRBJ2-1	.	CASSVAAENNEQFF	TGTGCCAGCAGCGTAGCTGCAGAAAACAATGAGCAGTTCTTC
.	TRBV19	TRBJ2-1	.	CASSLPLGSNEQFF	TGTGCCAGTAGCCTACCACTAGGGAGCAATGAGCAGTTCTTC
.	TRBV6-5	TRBJ2-3	.	CASMATGSTDTQYF	TGTGCCAGCATGGCCACAGGGAGCACAGATACGCAGTATTTT
.	TRBV18	TRBJ1-3	TRBD1	CASSAGTGRSGNTIYF	TGTGCCAGCTCGGCGGGGACAGGTCGCTCTGGAAACACCATATATTTT
.	TRBV29-1	TRBJ2-1	TRBD1	CSARTGGNEQFF	TGCAGCGCCAGGACAGGGGGAAATGAGCAGTTCTTC
.	TRBV4-1	TRBJ2-3	.	CASSQLAVSTDTQYF	TGCGCCAGCAGCCAGTTAGCGGTGAGCACAGATACGCAGTATTTT
.	TRBV7-9	TRBJ2-6	.	CASSPRLAGGVSGANVLTF	TGTGCCAGCAGCCCCCGTCTGGCAGGGGGGGTCTCTGGGGCCAACGTCCTGACTTTC
.	TRBV4-1	TRBJ1-1	.	CASSQFRNQMNTEAFF	TGCGCCAGCAGCCAATTCCGGAATCAGATGAACACTGAAGCTTTCTTT
.	TRBV11-2	TRBJ1-2	.	CASSPGGVGYGYTF	TGTGCCAGCAGCCCGGGGGGGGTGGGCTATGGCTACACCTTC
.	TRBV14	TRBJ2-5	TRBD2	CASSQGYQVAGLQETQYF	TGTGCCAGCAGCCAAGGATACCAGGTAGCGGGGCTCCAAGAGACCCAGTACTTC
once	TRBV27	TRBJ1-1	.	CASSPPLQGRNTEAFF	TGTGCCAGCAGTCCTCCTCTCCAGGGGAGAAACACTGAAGCTTTCTTT
.	TRBV7-9	TRBJ1-2	TRBD1	CASSLSGQGYGYTF	TGTGCCAGCAGCTTATCCGGACAGGGCTATGGCTACACCTTC
once	TRBV5-6	TRBJ1-1	.	CASVGTPMNTEAFF	TGTGCCAGCGTCGGGACACCCATGAACACTGAAGCTTTCTTT
.	TRBV18	TRBJ2-5	.	CASSPGTTRETQYF	TGTGCCAGCTCTCCCGGGACAACCAGGGAGACCCAGTACTTC